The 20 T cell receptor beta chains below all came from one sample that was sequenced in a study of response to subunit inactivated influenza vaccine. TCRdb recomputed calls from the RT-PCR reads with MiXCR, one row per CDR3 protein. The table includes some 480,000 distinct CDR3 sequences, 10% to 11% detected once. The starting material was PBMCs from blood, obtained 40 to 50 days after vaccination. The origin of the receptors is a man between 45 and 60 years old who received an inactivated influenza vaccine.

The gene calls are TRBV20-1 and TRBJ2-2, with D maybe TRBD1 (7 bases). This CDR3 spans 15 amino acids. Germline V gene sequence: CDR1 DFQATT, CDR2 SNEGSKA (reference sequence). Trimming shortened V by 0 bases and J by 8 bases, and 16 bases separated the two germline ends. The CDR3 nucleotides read TGCAGTGCTAGAGACCAGGGGGGCTACTTGGGGGAGCTGTTTTTT. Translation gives CSARDQGGYLGELFF.

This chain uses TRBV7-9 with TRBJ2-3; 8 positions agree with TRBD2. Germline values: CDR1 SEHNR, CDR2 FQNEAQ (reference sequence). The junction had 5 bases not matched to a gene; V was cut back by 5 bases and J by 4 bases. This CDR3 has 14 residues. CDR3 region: CASSAGTSADTQYF. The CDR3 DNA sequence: TGTGCCAGCAGCGCCGGGACTAGTGCAGATACGCAGTATTTT.

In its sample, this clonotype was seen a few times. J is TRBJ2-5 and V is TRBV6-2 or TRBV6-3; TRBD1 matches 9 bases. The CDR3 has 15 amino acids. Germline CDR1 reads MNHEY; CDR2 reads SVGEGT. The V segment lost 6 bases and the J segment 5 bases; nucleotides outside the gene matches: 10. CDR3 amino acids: CASSPQGARGETQYF. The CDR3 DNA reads TGTGCCAGCAGCCCACAGGGGGCTAGAGGGGAGACCCAGTACTTC.

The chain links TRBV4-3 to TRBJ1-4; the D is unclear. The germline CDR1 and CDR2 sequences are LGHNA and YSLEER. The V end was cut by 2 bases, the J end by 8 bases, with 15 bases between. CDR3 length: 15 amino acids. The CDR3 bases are TGCGCCAGCAGCCAACACGCGGGGTTAGGGGAAAAACTGTTTTTT. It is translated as CASSQHAGLGEKLFF.

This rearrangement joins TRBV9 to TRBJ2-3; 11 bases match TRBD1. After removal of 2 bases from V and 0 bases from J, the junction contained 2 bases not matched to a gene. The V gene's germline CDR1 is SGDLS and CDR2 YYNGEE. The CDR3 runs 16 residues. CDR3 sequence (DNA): TGTGCCAGCAGCGTCGGGACAGGGGGAAGCACAGATACGCAGTATTTT. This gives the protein CASSVGTGGSTDTQYF.

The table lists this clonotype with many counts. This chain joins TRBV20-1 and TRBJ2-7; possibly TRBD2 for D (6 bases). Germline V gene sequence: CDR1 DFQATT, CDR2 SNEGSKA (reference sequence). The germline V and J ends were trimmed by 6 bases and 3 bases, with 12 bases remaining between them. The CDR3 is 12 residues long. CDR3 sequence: CSAEDGSYEQYF. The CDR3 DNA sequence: TGCAGTGCCGAAGACGGGAGCTACGAGCAGTACTTC.

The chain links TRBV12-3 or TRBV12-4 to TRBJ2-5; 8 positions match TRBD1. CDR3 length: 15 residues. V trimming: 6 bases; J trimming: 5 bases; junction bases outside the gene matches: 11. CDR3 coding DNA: TGTGCCAGCAGGTCCCTAGGACAGGGTTACGAGACCCAGTACTTC. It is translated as CASRSLGQGYETQYF.

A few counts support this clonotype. This CDR3 reads CASSYKAGQGIAGANVLTF. The CDR3 DNA is TGCGCCAGCAGCTACAAAGCGGGACAGGGCATTGCTGGGGCCAACGTCCTGACTTTC. J is TRBJ2-6 and V is TRBV5-1; the match to TRBD1 covers 9 bases. Germline V gene data show CDR1 as SGHRS and CDR2 as YFSETQ. V shed 3 bases, J shed 2 bases, and the junction held 12 bases outside the gene matches. The CDR3 length is 19 residues.

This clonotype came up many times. The CDR3 sequence is CASSERRRSTDTQYF. CDR3 sequence (DNA): TGTGCCAGCAGCGAAAGGAGACGTAGCACAGATACGCAGTATTTT. The chain employs TRBV9 and TRBJ2-3; D is undetermined. The germline gives CDR1 SGDLS, CDR2 YYNGEE. This CDR3 has 15 residues. V shed 3 bases and J shed 0 bases, with 11 bases lying between them.

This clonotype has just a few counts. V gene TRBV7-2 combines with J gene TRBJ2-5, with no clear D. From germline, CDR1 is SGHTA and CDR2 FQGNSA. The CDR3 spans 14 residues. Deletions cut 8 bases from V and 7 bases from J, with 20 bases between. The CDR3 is CASASAVALGTQYF. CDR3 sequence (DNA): TGTGCCAGCGCCTCTGCGGTCGCCCTGGGGACCCAGTACTTC.

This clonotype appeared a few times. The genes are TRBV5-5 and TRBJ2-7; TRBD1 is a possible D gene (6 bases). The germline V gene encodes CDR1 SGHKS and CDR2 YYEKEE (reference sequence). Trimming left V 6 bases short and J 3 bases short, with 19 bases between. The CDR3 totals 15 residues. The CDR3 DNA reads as TGTGCCAGCACCCCACAGGGATCCACACACTACGAGCAGTACTTC. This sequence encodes CASTPQGSTHYEQYF. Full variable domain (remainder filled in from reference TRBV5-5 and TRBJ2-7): DAGVTQSPTHLIKTRGQQVTLRCSPISGHKSVSWYQQVLGQGPQFIFQYYEKEERGRGNFPDRFSARQFPNYSSELNVNALLLGDSALYLCASTPQGSTHYEQYFGPGTRLTVT.

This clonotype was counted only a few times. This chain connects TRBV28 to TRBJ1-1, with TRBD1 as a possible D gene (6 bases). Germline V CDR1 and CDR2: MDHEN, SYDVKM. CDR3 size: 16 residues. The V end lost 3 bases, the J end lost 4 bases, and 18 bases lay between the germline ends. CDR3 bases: TGTGCCAGCAGTTTTAGGTCAGGGGAGGGGGGCACTGAAGCTTTCTTT. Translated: CASSFRSGEGGTEAFF.

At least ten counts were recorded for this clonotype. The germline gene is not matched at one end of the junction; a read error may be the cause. CDR3 coding DNA: TGTGCCAGCAGCTTAGGTCCCCGGGGGCTGATCTTC. Translation: CASSLGPRGLIF. The chain couples TRBV11-2 to TRBJ2-1, with D perhaps being TRBD1 or TRBD2 (6 bases each). CDR3 length: 12 amino acids. CDR1 and CDR2 from the germline V gene are SGHAT and FQNNGV.

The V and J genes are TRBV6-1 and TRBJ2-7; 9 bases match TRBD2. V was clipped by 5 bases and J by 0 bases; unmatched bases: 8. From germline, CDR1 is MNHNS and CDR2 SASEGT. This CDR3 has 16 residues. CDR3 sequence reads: CASSPLAGTSSYEQYF. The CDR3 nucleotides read TGTGCCAGCAGTCCTCTAGCGGGAACGAGCTCCTACGAGCAGTACTTC.

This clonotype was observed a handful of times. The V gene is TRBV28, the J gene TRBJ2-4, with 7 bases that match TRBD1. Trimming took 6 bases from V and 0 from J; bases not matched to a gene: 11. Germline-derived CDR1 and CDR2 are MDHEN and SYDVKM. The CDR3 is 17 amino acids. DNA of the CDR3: TGTGCCAGCAGCCCTACAGGGGCCGCGGTAGCCAAAAACATTCAGTACTTC. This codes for CASSPTGAAVAKNIQYF. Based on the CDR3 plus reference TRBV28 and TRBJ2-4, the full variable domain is DVKVTQSSRYLVKRTGEKVFLECVQDMDHENMFWYRQDPGLGLRLIYFSYDVKMKEKGDIPEGYSVSREKKERFSLILESASTNQTSMYLCASSPTGAAVAKNIQYFGAGTRLSVL.

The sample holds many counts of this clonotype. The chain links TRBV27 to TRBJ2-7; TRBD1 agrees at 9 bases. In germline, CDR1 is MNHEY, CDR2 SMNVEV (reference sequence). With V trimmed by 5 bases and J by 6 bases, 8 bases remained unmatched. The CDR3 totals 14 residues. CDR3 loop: CASSLRQGVGEQYF. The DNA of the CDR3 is TGTGCCAGCAGTCTTAGACAGGGGGTGGGCGAGCAGTACTTC.

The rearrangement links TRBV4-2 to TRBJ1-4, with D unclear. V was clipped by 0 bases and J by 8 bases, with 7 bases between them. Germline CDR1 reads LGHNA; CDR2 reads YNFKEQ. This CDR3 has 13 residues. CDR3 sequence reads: CASSQDSQEKLFF. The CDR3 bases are TGTGCCAGCAGCCAAGATTCACAGGAAAAACTGTTTTTT.

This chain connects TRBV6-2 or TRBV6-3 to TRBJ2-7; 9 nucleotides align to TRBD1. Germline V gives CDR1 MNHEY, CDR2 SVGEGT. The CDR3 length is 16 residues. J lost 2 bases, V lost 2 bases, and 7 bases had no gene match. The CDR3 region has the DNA TGTGCCAGCAGTTACGCAGCCGGGACAGGGACCTACGAGCAGTACTTC. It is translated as CASSYAAGTGTYEQYF.

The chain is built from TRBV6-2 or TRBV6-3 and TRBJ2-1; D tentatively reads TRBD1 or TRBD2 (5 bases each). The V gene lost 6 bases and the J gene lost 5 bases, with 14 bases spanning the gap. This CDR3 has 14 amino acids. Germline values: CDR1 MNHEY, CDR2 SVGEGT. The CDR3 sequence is CASRTGTRNNEQFF. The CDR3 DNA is TGTGCCAGCAGAACCGGGACCAGGAACAATGAGCAGTTCTTC.

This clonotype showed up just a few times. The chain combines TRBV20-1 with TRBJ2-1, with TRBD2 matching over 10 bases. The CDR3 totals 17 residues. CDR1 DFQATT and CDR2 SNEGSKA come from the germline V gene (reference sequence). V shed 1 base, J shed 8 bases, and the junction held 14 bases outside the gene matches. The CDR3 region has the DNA TGCAGTGCTAGAGGGACAGGACCCGGGACTAGCGTCGATGAGCAGTTCTTC. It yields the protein CSARGTGPGTSVDEQFF.